The entry below describes one T cell receptor (beta chain). After removal of 7 bases from V and 5 bases from J, the junction contained 4 bases not matched to a gene. Germline values: CDR1 LNHDA, CDR2 SQIVND (reference sequence). The CDR3 is 13 amino acids. This sample is part of a study of T cell changes during pregnancy in multiple sclerosis. Libraries were prepared by immunoSEQ multiplex PCR; TCRdb keeps only in-frame clonotypes and omits some of them. Among some 52,000 clones listed, 85% to 95% were seen once. The V and J genes are TRBV19 and TRBJ1-5; TRBD1 matches 8 bases. The sequencing used CD4+ T cells from peripheral blood mononuclear cells, collected in the third trimester of pregnancy. This clonotype originated in a female donor with multiple sclerosis, enrolled in a pregnancy study. The CDR3, as DNA: TGTGCCAGTACCAAGGACAGGGATCAGCCCCAGCATTTT. Its translation: CASTKDRDQPQHF.